The following is a T cell receptor beta chain sequence with its context. Its antigen remains unidentified. This CDR3 region has 15 residues. From germline, CDR1 is SGHNT and CDR2 YYREEE (reference sequence). These data are taken from a study of lymphopenia after photon versus proton radiotherapy. Study-wide points: A bigger post-nadir fall in TCR diversity correlated inversely with survival time in deceased patients. Post-nadir diversity loss with photons came from oligoclonal expansion, particularly CD8+ Temra cells.

Sequenced by immunoSEQ multiplex PCR; TCRdb stores in-frame clones only, minus some. The sample has about 30,000 clones, 87% seen once. Sequences were derived from peripheral blood, sampled from a patient treated with proton-based radiotherapy. V and J are TRBV5-4 and TRBJ2-5; 7 nucleotides align to TRBD2. The assigned J gene may be wrong: the sequence end matches TRBJ2-7 better. The source is a woman in her sixties or seventies with cholangiocarcinoma. Some clones in this sample may be carry-over from other donors' samples. The CDR3 region has the DNA TGTGCCAGCAGCTTGGGCCCCAGCGGGGACTACGAGCAGTACTTC. It codes for CASSLGPSGDYEQYF.